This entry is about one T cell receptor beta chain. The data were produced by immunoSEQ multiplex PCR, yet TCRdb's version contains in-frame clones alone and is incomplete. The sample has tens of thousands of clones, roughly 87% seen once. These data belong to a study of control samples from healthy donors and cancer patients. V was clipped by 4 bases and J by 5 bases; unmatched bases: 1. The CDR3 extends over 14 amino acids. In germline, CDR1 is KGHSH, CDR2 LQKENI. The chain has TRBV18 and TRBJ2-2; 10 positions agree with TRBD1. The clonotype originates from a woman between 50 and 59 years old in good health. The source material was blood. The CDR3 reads CASSRGQGTGELFF. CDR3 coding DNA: TGTGCCAGCTCACGGGGACAGGGGACCGGGGAGCTGTTTTTT.